The clone carrying this T cell receptor (beta chain) has a single count. Reverse transcription of roughly 0.45 to 1 ug RNA was carried out with random hexamers. TCRdb ran MiXCR on the immunoSEQ multiplex PCR reads and lists one entry per CDR3 protein. Here the sample spans about 100,000 distinct CDR3 sequences, about 95% being singletons. The source of the sample is a study of CD8 T cells in Susac syndrome. After removal of 7 bases from V and 6 bases from J, the junction contained 12 bases not matched to a gene. Germline lookup yields CDR1 SNHLY and CDR2 FYNNEI. This CDR3 has 16 residues. This clonotype was obtained from a human donor with Susac syndrome. The rearrangement uses TRBV2 and TRBJ2-2, with 9 nucleotides matching TRBD2. Sequenced input: CD8+ T cells from PBMCs. The DNA for the CDR3 is TGTGCCAGCATGCGCGAGCGGGAGGTCCCCCCCGGGGAGCTGTTTTTT. Translating gives CASMREREVPPGELFF.